Shown below are 13 T cell receptor beta chains from a single sample sequenced in a study of OX40 agonist ivuxolimab in advanced cancers. The data were produced by immunoSEQ multiplex PCR, yet TCRdb's version contains in-frame clones alone and is incomplete. The table has 30,000 to 40,000 clones, 84% seen once. The sample here was CD4+ or CD8+ T cells sorted from blood, taken in a trial of the OX40 agonist ivuxolimab. The source of these receptors is an adult with an advanced solid tumor such as melanoma, head and neck, liver or kidney cancer.

This chain links TRBV4-1 with TRBJ1-5; no reliable D call. Germline V lookup: CDR1 MGHRA, CDR2 YSYEKL. V lost 0 bases and J lost 6, with 6 bases in between. The length of the CDR3 is 13 residues. CDR3 DNA sequence: TGCGCCAGCAGCCAAGAATTTAGTCAGCCCCAGCATTTT. Its translation: CASSQEFSQPQHF.

This clone was detected once. The gene calls are TRBV27 and TRBJ1-1, with D unresolved. The CDR3 totals 15 residues. Deletions cut 5 bases from V and 1 base from J, with 14 bases between. The germline gives CDR1 MNHEY, CDR2 SMNVEV (reference sequence). The CDR3 loop reads CASSQLTAKNTEAFF. The CDR3 nucleotides are TGTGCCAGCAGTCAATTGACGGCGAAGAACACTGAAGCTTTCTTT.

V usage is TRBV5-8 and J usage is TRBJ1-6; TRBD1 matches at 9 bases. CDR1 is SGHTS, CDR2 YDEGEE, per germline. The J segment lost 5 bases and the V segment lost 2 bases, leaving 2 bases of the junction unmatched. The length of the CDR3 is 15 residues. CDR3: CASSFGTGNNSPLHF. DNA for the CDR3: TGTGCCAGCAGCTTCGGGACAGGGAATAATTCACCCCTCCACTTT.

The chain is built from TRBV15 and TRBJ2-2; D unresolved. The CDR3 covers 14 residues. From germline, CDR1 is LNHNV and CDR2 YYDKDF (reference sequence). Deletions cut 6 bases from V and 0 bases from J, with 8 bases between. CDR3: CATRRLTNTGELFF. Here the CDR3 DNA reads TGTGCCACCAGGAGACTCACGAACACCGGGGAGCTGTTTTTT.

V usage is TRBV18 and J usage is TRBJ2-7; 8 nucleotides agree with TRBD1. The germline V gene encodes CDR1 KGHSH and CDR2 LQKENI. The CDR3 totals 15 residues. V was clipped by 6 bases and J by 2 bases; unmatched bases: 9. The CDR3 bases are TGTGCCAGCTCGCCCCGGGACAGGATGGCCTACGAGCAGTACTTC. Translation gives CASSPRDRMAYEQYF.

V and J are TRBV2 and TRBJ1-2; 7 bases fit TRBD1. The V gene's germline CDR1 is SNHLY and CDR2 FYNNEI. V dropped 3 bases and J dropped 0; count of bases not matched to a gene: 1. This CDR3 region has 14 residues. For the CDR3, the DNA is TGTGCCAGCAGTGAGCAGGGGGCTAACTATGGCTACACCTTC. The encoded protein is CASSEQGANYGYTF.

The V gene is TRBV11-2, the J gene TRBJ1-5; tentative D call: TRBD1 (5 bases). This CDR3 contains 13 residues. The germline gives CDR1 SGHAT, CDR2 FQNNGV. The ends were cut back, 2 bases at V and 7 bases at J, with 9 bases in the middle. The CDR3 DNA sequence: TGTGCCAGCAGCTTACTTGGGGGGCAGCCCCAGCATTTT. Protein: CASSLLGGQPQHF.

The rearrangement joins TRBV18 to TRBJ2-5; 7 nucleotides line up with TRBD2. There are 15 residues in the CDR3. In germline, CDR1 is KGHSH, CDR2 LQKENI. V gave up 1 base and J gave up 1 base; unmatched junction bases: 3. Written as DNA, the CDR3 is TGTGCCAGCTCACCACGGTCGGGGGGCCAAGAGACCCAGTACTTC. Residues: CASSPRSGGQETQYF.

The rearrangement links TRBV6-6 to TRBJ2-7; D possibly corresponds to TRBD1 (6 bases). Germline CDR1 reads MNHNY; CDR2 reads SVGAGI (reference sequence). Trimming shortened V by 7 bases and J by 4 bases, and 8 bases separated the two germline ends. This CDR3 region has 11 residues. The CDR3 reads CASKDRYEQYF. In DNA form, the CDR3 reads TGTGCCAGCAAGGACAGATACGAGCAGTACTTC.

V is TRBV7-9 and J is TRBJ2-7, with D maybe TRBD2 (6 bases). Germline V CDR1 and CDR2: SEHNR, FQNEAQ (reference sequence). The CDR3 length is 14 residues. V was cut by 1 base and J by 2 bases, with 9 bases left in between. The CDR3 loop is CASSLGPGAYEQYF. CDR3 DNA: TGTGCCAGCAGCTTAGGTCCGGGGGCCTACGAGCAGTACTTC.

This rearrangement joins TRBV23-1 to TRBJ2-7; D gene ambiguous. TRBV23-1 is sorted into the ORF group, with uncertain function. There are 17 residues in the CDR3. The V end was cut by 7 bases, the J end by 1 base, with 23 bases between. CDR3 loop: CASTLPAAALTSYEQYF. CDR3 bases: TGCGCCAGCACCCTCCCGGCGGCAGCACTAACTTCCTACGAGCAGTACTTC.

The V gene is TRBV30, the J gene TRBJ1-3, with no clear D. The germline V gene encodes CDR1 GTSNPN and CDR2 SVGIG (reference sequence). CDR3 length equals 16 residues. Deletions cut 4 bases from V and 4 bases from J, with 20 bases between. This CDR3 reads CAWTPGRYGLGNTIYF. DNA for the CDR3: TGTGCCTGGACCCCTGGGCGTTACGGGTTAGGAAACACCATATATTTT.

The rearrangement links TRBV25-1 to TRBJ1-4; D is uncertain. Per germline, CDR1 MGHDK and CDR2 SYGVNS. V dropped 6 bases and J dropped 13 bases, with 12 bases sitting between them. This CDR3 contains 11 residues. This CDR3 reads CASRGGRGLFF. As DNA, the CDR3 is TGTGCCAGCAGGGGTGGTCGGGGACTGTTTTTT.